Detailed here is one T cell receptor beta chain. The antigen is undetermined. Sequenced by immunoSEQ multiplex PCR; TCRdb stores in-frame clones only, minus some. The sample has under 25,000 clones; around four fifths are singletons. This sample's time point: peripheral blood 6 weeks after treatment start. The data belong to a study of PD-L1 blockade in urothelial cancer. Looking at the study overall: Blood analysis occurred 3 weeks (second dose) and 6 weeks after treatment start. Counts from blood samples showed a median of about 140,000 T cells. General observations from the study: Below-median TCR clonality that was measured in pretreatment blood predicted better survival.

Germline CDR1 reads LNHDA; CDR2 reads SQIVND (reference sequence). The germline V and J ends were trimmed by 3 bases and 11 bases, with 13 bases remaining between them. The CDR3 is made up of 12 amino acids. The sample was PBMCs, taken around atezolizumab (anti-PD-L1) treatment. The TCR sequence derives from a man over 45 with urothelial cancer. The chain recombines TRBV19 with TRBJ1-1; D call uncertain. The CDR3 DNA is TGTGCCAGTAGTATTGCCGCGCGGTCGGCTTTCTTT. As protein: CASSIAARSAFF.